This is a list of T cell receptor beta chains from one sample in a study of human T cells and chemical hapten exposure. Via MiXCR, TCRdb re-called the RACE reads, giving one row per CDR3 protein. The table has some 110,000 distinct CDR3 sequences, around 12% seen once. Specimen: whole blood, collected in connection with sensitization to the hapten diphenylcyclopropenone (DPC). All receptors derive from a woman between 45 and 65 years old with alopecia areata. Some clones in this sample may be carry-over from other donors' samples. The CDR3 runs from the conserved cysteine through the conserved F or W. A D gene is named only where the DNA matches it firmly. For some rows the clone size is stated as once, few or many, or as a class when expanded; others skip it.

D	V	J	size	DNA	CDR3
TRBD2	TRBV4-1	TRBJ2-1	.	TGCGCCAGCAGCCGAAACGGACTAGCGGGGGCCACCAATTCCTACAATGAGCAGTTCTTC	CASSRNGLAGATNSYNEQFF
TRBD2	TRBV5-1	TRBJ2-1	few	TGCGCCAGCAGCTCCGGGAGGGAGGGGGCCTACAATGAGCAGTTCTTC	CASSSGREGAYNEQFF
.	TRBV11-2	TRBJ2-3	few	TGTGCCAGCAGCCAACAGGGAGGGGCAGATACGCAGTATTTT	CASSQQGGADTQYF
.	TRBV11-2	TRBJ2-1	few	TGTGCCAGCAGCTCACGGACATCCTCTTTCAACAATGAGCAGTTCTTC	CASSSRTSSFNNEQFF
.	TRBV12-3/TRBV12-4	TRBJ1-3	many	TGTGCCAGCAACCAAAGGCCCTCTGGAAACACCATATATTTT	CASNQRPSGNTIYF
.	TRBV7-9	TRBJ1-6	.	TGTGCCAGCAGCTTAGCTAAGGGGATACAGGGTAATTCACCCCTCCACTTT	CASSLAKGIQGNSPLHF
TRBD1	TRBV7-2	TRBJ2-3	many	TGTGCCAGCAGCCGGGACAGGGGCGAAGATACGCAGTATTTT	CASSRDRGEDTQYF
TRBD2	TRBV11-3	TRBJ2-3	few	TGTGCCAGCAGCTTGGGACTAGCGGGGGCCGCAGATACGCAGTATTTT	CASSLGLAGAADTQYF
.	TRBV5-1	TRBJ2-7	.	TGCGCCAGCAGCTTAGCACAGTACCCCGAGCAGTACTTC	CASSLAQYPEQYF
.	TRBV7-2	TRBJ2-7	.	TGTGCCAGCAGCAGGGAGGCAGGGACTTCCCACGAGCAGTACTTC	CASSREAGTSHEQYF
.	TRBV7-2	TRBJ2-3	.	TGTGCCAGCAGCCCCCGGGACTTAACAGATACGCAGTATTTT	CASSPRDLTDTQYF